Listed below are T cell receptor beta chains from one sample, sequenced in a study of patients and donors after allogeneic stem cell transplantation. TCRdb redid the calling of the RT-PCR reads with MiXCR, one entry per CDR3 protein. The sample lists more than 150,000 distinct CDR3 sequences; approximately 41% were seen once. Sequencing used blood, either unsorted or a sorted T cell fraction (not recorded which). These receptors were taken from a human donor who was either an allogeneic HSCT recipient or a stem cell or donor lymphocyte infusion donor (not recorded which). It is not recorded whose cells these are; they may come from a transplant donor. CDR3s include the opening cysteine and the closing phenylalanine or tryptophan. A D gene is named only where the DNA matches it firmly. Clone size, where shown, is once, few, many, or a class for clones that have expanded.

cdr3_length	v_call	j_call	d_call	clone_size	cdr3_aa	cdr3_nt
17	TRBV6-6	TRBJ1-6	NA	few	CASSPRGGMELNSPLHF	TGTGCCAGCAGTCCCCGGGGGGGGATGGAATTAAATTCACCCCTCCACTTT
14	TRBV10-3	TRBJ2-1	TRBD1	few	CAISERDSYNEQFF	TGTGCCATCAGTGAAAGGGACAGTTACAATGAGCAGTTCTTC
14	TRBV27	TRBJ2-7	TRBD1	NA	CASTADRGTGEQYF	TGTGCCAGCACCGCGGACAGGGGTACGGGCGAGCAGTACTTC
13	TRBV6-5	TRBJ2-3	NA	NA	CASRGLSTDTQYF	TGTGCCAGCAGGGGACTGAGCACAGATACGCAGTATTTT
17	TRBV6-5	TRBJ1-1	NA	once	CASSLSRPGAMNTVAFF	TGTGCCAGCAGCCTATCGAGGCCTGGAGCCATGAACACTGTAGCTTTCTTT
14	TRBV28	TRBJ1-2	NA	few	CASRTQLGQYGYTF	TGTGCCAGCCGAACCCAACTGGGGCAGTATGGCTACACCTTC
14	TRBV20-1	TRBJ1-6	NA	many	CSARTQGGNSPLHF	TGCAGTGCTAGAACCCAGGGAGGAAACTCACCCCTCCACTTT
15	TRBV6-2/TRBV6-3	TRBJ2-5	TRBD1	NA	CASSHWTGIQETQYF	TGTGCCAGCAGTCACTGGACAGGCATACAAGAGACCCAGTACTTC
15	TRBV3-1	TRBJ1-5	NA	few	CASSQDLGSNQPQHF	TGTGCCAGCAGCCAAGATCTTGGGAGCAATCAGCCCCAGCATTTT
16	TRBV21-1	TRBJ1-1	NA	few	CASSKVGGGELWPAFF	TGTGCCAGCAGCAAAGTAGGCGGGGGGGAACTTTGGCCAGCTTTCTTT
13	TRBV4-3	TRBJ1-2	NA	NA	CASSQRGAQGYTF	TGCGCCAGCAGCCAAAGGGGGGCGCAGGGCTACACCTTC
14	TRBV4-3	TRBJ1-1	NA	NA	CASSQDGLYTEAFF	TGCGCCAGCAGCCAAGATGGGCTGTACACTGAAGCTTTCTTT
13	TRBV12-3/TRBV12-4	TRBJ1-1	NA	NA	CASSQDPNTEAFF	TGTGCCAGCAGTCAAGACCCGAACACTGAAGCTTTCTTT
15	TRBV6-2/TRBV6-3	TRBJ2-7	NA	NA	CASSDILDPIYEQYF	TGTGCCAGCAGTGACATATTGGACCCAATCTACGAGCAGTACTTC
15	TRBV7-3	TRBJ1-1	NA	few	CASSLTNRMNTEAFF	TGTGCCAGCAGCTTAACAAACAGGATGAACACTGAAGCTTTCTTT
14	TRBV12-3/TRBV12-4	TRBJ1-2	NA	few	CASSLGVRAGGYTF	TGTGCCAGCAGTTTAGGTGTCAGGGCAGGGGGCTACACCTTC
14	TRBV12-3/TRBV12-4	TRBJ2-7	TRBD2	few	CASNPTSGWNEQYF	TGTGCCAGCAACCCGACTAGCGGTTGGAACGAGCAGTACTTC
15	TRBV5-1	TRBJ2-1	NA	few	CASSIALVGVNEQFF	TGCGCCAGCAGTATCGCGCTAGTAGGAGTCAATGAGCAGTTCTTC
17	TRBV19	TRBJ1-6	NA	few	CASSMSIGSSYNSPLHF	TGTGCCAGTAGTATGTCTATTGGGAGCTCCTATAATTCACCCCTCCACTTT
15	TRBV7-9	TRBJ1-4	NA	few	CASSLKQGGVGKLFF	TGTGCCAGCAGCTTAAAACAGGGAGGGGTTGGAAAACTGTTTTTT
14	TRBV10-3	TRBJ1-1	TRBD1	NA	CAIAVGTGDTEAFF	TGTGCCATCGCCGTCGGGACAGGGGACACTGAAGCTTTCTTT
13	TRBV6-5	TRBJ2-2	NA	few	CASSYRGIRELFF	TGTGCCAGCAGTTACCGAGGGATCAGGGAGCTGTTTTTT
13	TRBV7-2	TRBJ1-5	NA	once	CASAQGYGQPQHF	TGTGCCAGCGCTCAGGGATATGGGCAGCCCCAGCATTTT
13	TRBV2	TRBJ2-5	NA	NA	CASSGGRQETQYF	TGTGCCAGCAGTGGTGGGAGACAAGAGACCCAGTACTTC
17	TRBV27	TRBJ2-3	TRBD2	NA	CASSHLQTSGGGDTQYF	TGTGCCAGCAGTCACCTACAGACTAGCGGGGGCGGAGATACGCAGTATTTT
15	TRBV12-3/TRBV12-4	TRBJ2-1	NA	NA	CASTPGVYSYNEQFF	TGTGCCAGCACCCCGGGGGTCTACTCCTACAATGAGCAGTTCTTC
12	TRBV2	TRBJ1-1	NA	NA	CADGAGNTEAFF	TGTGCCGATGGGGCAGGGAACACTGAAGCTTTCTTT
14	TRBV9	TRBJ2-6	NA	once	CASSTYSGANVLTF	TGTGCCAGCAGCACCTACTCTGGGGCCAACGTCCTGACTTTC
14	TRBV12-3/TRBV12-4	TRBJ1-5	TRBD1	many	CASRLRTGNQPQHF	TGTGCCAGCAGACTTCGGACAGGGAATCAGCCCCAGCATTTT
16	TRBV4-2	TRBJ1-1	TRBD1	NA	CASSQVVDRENTEAFF	TGTGCCAGCAGCCAAGTAGTGGACAGGGAGAACACTGAAGCTTTCTTT
12	TRBV24-1	TRBJ2-1	NA	NA	CATSDWRNEQFF	TGTGCCACCAGTGATTGGAGGAATGAGCAGTTCTTC
13	TRBV28	TRBJ2-5	NA	NA	CASRTTAQETQYF	TGTGCCAGCAGAACGACAGCCCAAGAGACCCAGTACTTC
13	TRBV27	TRBJ1-3	NA	NA	CASSPGSGNTIYF	TGTGCCAGCAGCCCCGGCTCTGGAAACACCATATATTTT
14	TRBV12-3/TRBV12-4	TRBJ1-1	NA	once	CASRMGLRNTEAFF	TGTGCCAGCAGAATGGGACTGCGGAACACTGAAGCTTTCTTT
15	TRBV5-1	TRBJ2-1	TRBD2	NA	CASRLTSGKTSEQFF	TGCGCCAGCAGACTAACTAGCGGGAAGACGAGTGAGCAGTTCTTC
16	TRBV4-3	TRBJ2-1	TRBD1	NA	CASSQETGQVYNEQFF	TGCGCCAGCAGCCAAGAAACAGGACAGGTCTACAATGAGCAGTTCTTC
17	TRBV20-1	TRBJ2-1	TRBD2	few	CSARPPRAGAKYNEQFF	TGCAGTGCTAGACCCCCCCGCGCGGGAGCCAAGTACAATGAGCAGTTCTTC
13	TRBV5-6	TRBJ2-1	NA	NA	CASSLPGSNEQFF	TGTGCCAGCAGCTTGCCAGGGTCTAATGAGCAGTTCTTC
15	TRBV12-3/TRBV12-4	TRBJ2-3	TRBD1	once	CASSISGQGTDTQYF	TGTGCCAGCAGCATCTCGGGACAGGGGACAGATACGCAGTATTTT
13	TRBV29-1	TRBJ1-2	TRBD1	NA	CSVGETGGKGYTF	TGCAGCGTTGGAGAGACAGGGGGGAAAGGCTACACCTTC
20	TRBV7-8	TRBJ2-3	TRBD2	NA	CASSFHTKPTSGAGTDTQYF	TGTGCCAGCAGCTTCCACACAAAGCCAACTAGCGGAGCGGGAACAGATACGCAGTATTTT
14	TRBV7-2	TRBJ2-1	NA	NA	CASSLTGPNNEQFF	TGTGCCAGCAGCCTTACCGGGCCCAACAATGAGCAGTTCTTC
13	TRBV20-1	TRBJ2-2	TRBD1	NA	CSATRGHTGELFF	TGCAGTGCGACCAGGGGGCACACCGGGGAGCTGTTTTTT
15	TRBV5-1	TRBJ1-5	TRBD1	many	CASSLEGASNQPQHF	TGCGCCAGCAGCTTGGAGGGGGCGAGCAATCAGCCCCAGCATTTT
16	TRBV2	TRBJ2-1	NA	NA	CASGSQGTTSYNEQFF	TGTGCCAGCGGATCACAGGGTACTACCTCCTACAATGAGCAGTTCTTC
19	TRBV25-1	TRBJ2-5	NA	NA	CASSEYRYGGPGREETQYF	TGTGCCAGCAGTGAATATAGGTACGGCGGTCCGGGCAGGGAAGAGACCCAGTACTTC
14	TRBV9	TRBJ1-1	NA	few	CASSVGTANTEAFF	TGTGCCAGCAGCGTAGGGACGGCGAACACTGAAGCTTTCTTT